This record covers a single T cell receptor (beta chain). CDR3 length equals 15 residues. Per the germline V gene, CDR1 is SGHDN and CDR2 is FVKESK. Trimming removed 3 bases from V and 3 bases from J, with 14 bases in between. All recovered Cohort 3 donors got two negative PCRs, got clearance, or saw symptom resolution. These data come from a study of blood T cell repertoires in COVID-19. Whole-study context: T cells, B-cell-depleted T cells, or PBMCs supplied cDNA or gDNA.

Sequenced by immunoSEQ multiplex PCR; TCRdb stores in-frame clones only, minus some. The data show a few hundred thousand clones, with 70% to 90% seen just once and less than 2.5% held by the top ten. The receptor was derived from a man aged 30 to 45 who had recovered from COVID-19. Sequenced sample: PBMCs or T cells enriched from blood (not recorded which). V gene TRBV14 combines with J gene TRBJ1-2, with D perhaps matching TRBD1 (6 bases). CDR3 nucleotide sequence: TGTGCCAGCAGCCATCTAGGGGGATCGGACTATGGCTACACCTTC. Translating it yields CASSHLGGSDYGYTF.